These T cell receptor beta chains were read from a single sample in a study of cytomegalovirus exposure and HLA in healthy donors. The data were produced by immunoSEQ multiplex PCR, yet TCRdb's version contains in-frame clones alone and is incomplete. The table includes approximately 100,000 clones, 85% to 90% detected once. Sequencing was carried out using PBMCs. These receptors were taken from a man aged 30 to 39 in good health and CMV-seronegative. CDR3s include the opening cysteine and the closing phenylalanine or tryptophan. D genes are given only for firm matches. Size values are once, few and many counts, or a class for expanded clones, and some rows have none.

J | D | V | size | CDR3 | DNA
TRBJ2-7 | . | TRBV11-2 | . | CASSLDPGFEQYF | TGTGCCAGCAGCTTAGACCCAGGGTTTGAGCAGTACTTC
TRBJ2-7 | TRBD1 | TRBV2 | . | CASGVGTGLGEQYF | TGTGCCAGCGGAGTAGGGACAGGGCTAGGCGAGCAGTACTTC
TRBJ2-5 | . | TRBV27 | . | CASSFGRGETQYF | TGTGCCAGCAGTTTCGGCAGGGGAGAGACCCAGTACTTC
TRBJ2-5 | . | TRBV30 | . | CAWRGGEFGETQYF | TGTGCCTGGAGGGGTGGGGAGTTTGGGGAGACCCAGTACTTC
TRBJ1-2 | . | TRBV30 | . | CAWSDPGGYGYTF | TGTGCCTGGAGCGACCCCGGAGGCTATGGCTACACCTTC
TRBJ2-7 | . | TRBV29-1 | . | CSVEEPGLSPYEQYF | TGCAGCGTTGAAGAACCGGGACTGTCGCCCTACGAGCAGTACTTC
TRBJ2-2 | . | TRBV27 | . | CASSTQGRRHTGELFF | TGTGCCAGCAGTACCCAGGGGCGCCGGCACACCGGGGAGCTGTTTTTT
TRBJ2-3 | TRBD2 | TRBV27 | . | CASSFRSGAGTDTQYF | TGTGCCAGCAGTTTCCGCAGCGGGGCGGGCACAGATACGCAGTATTTT
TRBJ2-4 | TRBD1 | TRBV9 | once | CASSVGTGDTLNIQYF | TGTGCCAGCAGCGTAGGAACAGGGGACACGCTAAACATTCAGTACTTC
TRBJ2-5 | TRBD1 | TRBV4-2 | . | CASSPPGQQETQYF | TGTGCCAGCAGCCCCCCGGGACAGCAAGAGACCCAGTACTTC
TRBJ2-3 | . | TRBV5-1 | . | CASSFLATGTDTQYF | TGCGCCAGCAGCTTCCTAGCGACGGGCACAGATACGCAGTATTTT
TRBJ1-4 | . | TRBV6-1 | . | CASYNEKLFF | TGTGCCAGTTATAATGAAAAACTGTTTTTT
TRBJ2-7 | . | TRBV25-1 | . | CASSGESSYEQYF | TGTGCCAGCAGTGGCGAGAGCTCCTACGAGCAGTACTTC
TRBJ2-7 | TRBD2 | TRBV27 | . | CASRFSTSGRGYEQYF | TGTGCCAGCAGGTTCTCCACTAGCGGGAGAGGCTACGAGCAGTACTTC
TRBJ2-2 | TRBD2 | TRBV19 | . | CASAPPGLDTGELFF | TGTGCCAGCGCCCCACCGGGACTAGACACCGGGGAGCTGTTTTTT
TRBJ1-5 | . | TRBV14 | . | CASSQDQGQPQHF | TGTGCCAGCAGCCAAGACCAGGGCCAGCCCCAGCATTTT
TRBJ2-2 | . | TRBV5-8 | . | CASSPYRAGTGELFF | TGTGCCAGCAGCCCGTACAGGGCGGGCACCGGGGAGCTGTTTTTT